This entry features one T cell receptor beta chain sequence. The specificity of this receptor is unknown. No per-base quality is available; no much larger clone lies one base away. A cohort of about 30 patients with locally advanced or metastatic urothelial carcinoma, treated at Memorial Sloan Kettering on a trial protocol, was included. Peripheral blood mononuclear cells were collected pretreatment and during treatment, with between 1 and 8 total time points obtained per patient. The Qiagen DNeasy Blood extraction kit was used to purify genomic DNA from total PBMCs and tumor samples. Collected pretreatment and during treatment, PBMCs were isolated and stored as previously described. For this chain, trimming is 7 bases at the V end and 7 bases at the J end, and the number of junction bases without a gene match is 15. Including cysteine and phenylalanine, the CDR3 has 17 amino acids. The entry retains the CDR3 DNA only, 51 bases that are in frame from base 1. CDR1 and CDR2 (LNHDA, SQIVND) derive from the germline V gene (reference sequence).

This entry is derived from a study of PD-L1 blockade in urothelial cancer (dated by TCRdb to 2015 to 2018). The study in broad terms: All patients started therapy around 2014 and received atezolizumab 1,200 mg intravenously every 3 weeks. Pretreatment tumor samples, along with matched peripheral blood collected serially before and after atezolizumab treatment, underwent TCR sequencing. Durable clinical benefit was defined as progression-free survival longer than 6 months, and TCR features were also tested against progression-free and overall survival. Patients had an ECOG performance status of 0 or 1 and had received between 0 and 3 prior chemotherapy regimens. In the same patients, whole exome sequencing and RNA sequencing of pretreatment tumors were performed in addition to TCR sequencing. Durable clinical benefit was achieved by nine patients and was not achieved by 20 patients. Around 29 patients had pretreatment blood TCR-seq, about 24 had at least one posttreatment blood collection, and about 24 had tumor TCR-seq. The study was an exploratory multi-omic analysis of somatic, immune and clinical correlates of response to PD-L1 blockade with atezolizumab in urothelial cancer. Blood samples gave median yields of around 150,000 T cells and more than 80,000 unique TCRs, along with a median clonality of about 0.084. Blood samples were analyzed 3 weeks after the start of treatment (second dose) and 6 weeks after the start of treatment. About nine tenths of the roughly 29 patients were males with bladder-origin urothelial cancer, and about 60% of the roughly 30 reported a prior smoking history.

To estimate absolute template abundance from read counts, synthetic TCR analog templates were spiked into each PCR. TCRbeta CDR3 regions were amplified from genomic DNA with bias-controlled V and J gene primers using the immunoSEQ assay. Sequencing of rearranged TCRbeta segments was performed at approximately 20X coverage. The original methods were these. Clustering was used to correct sequencing errors, and CDR3s were annotated against IMGT so that V, D and J genes could be assigned. Out-of-frame and stop-codon sequences were excluded, and only productive TCRbeta rearrangements were used in downstream analyses. To compute clonality, Shannon entropy was normalized by the log of the number of unique productive sequences and then subtracted from one. Fisher's exact test with Benjamini-Hochberg correction, at a threshold of adjusted p below 0.01, was used to find clones that differed between time points or between blood and tumor. In its TCRdb copy, this immuneACCESS table keeps in-frame sequences only and misses some clones. Where compared with another copy, unresolved V genes explain less than half of these, and the others have no known cause. The D gene and trimming were derived from the DNA, and the V and J assignments and clone size from that table. Across this sample there are about 100,000 clones, with around 90% seen only once. Roughly 0.93% of the sample is in the top ten clones.

Overall study results and their limits: Small sample size (n ≈ 28) and many exploratory analyses mean the results are intended to be hypothesis-generating. Among patients with durable benefit, tumor-associated TCR clones showed greater expansion in peripheral blood 3 weeks after treatment started (n of about 21, p = 0.022). A pretreatment peripheral blood TCR clonality below the median was linked to improved progression-free and overall survival.

The chain joins TRBV19 to TRBJ1-5, with 11 bases matching TRBD1. The sequencing used PBMCs, collected around atezolizumab (anti-PD-L1) treatment. This sequence originates from a woman over 75 with urothelial cancer. The DNA sequence reads TGTGCCAGTAAGACCGAGGGACAGGGGGTCTCGGGACAGCCCCAGCATTTT. This is translated as CASKTEGQGVSGQPQHF.